These 10 T cell receptor beta chains originate from one sample sequenced in a study of cytomegalovirus exposure and HLA in healthy donors. Amplification used 60 Vbeta primers and 13 Jbeta primers. TCRdb's table, derived via immunoSEQ multiplex PCR, lists solely in-frame clones and lacks some. The profile shows 150,000 to 200,000 clones, almost 85% of them singletons. The sample consisted of PBMCs. The receptors were sampled from a woman aged 45-59 years in good health and CMV-seronegative.

The rearrangement uses TRBV28 and TRBJ2-2; D not resolved. The germline gives CDR1 MDHEN, CDR2 SYDVKM. The CDR3 runs 12 residues. V lost 3 bases to trimming and J lost 7 bases, with 6 bases between them. CDR3: CASSLNYGELFF. The CDR3 DNA follows: TGTGCCAGCAGTTTGAACTACGGGGAGCTGTTTTTT.

This clone showed up just once. The chain employs TRBV7-7 and TRBJ2-2, with a weak D call TRBD1 (6 bases). The V and J ends lost 2 bases and 1 base respectively, with 14 bases between them. The CDR3 is 17 residues long. CDR1 and CDR2 from the germline V gene are SSHAT and FNYEAQ (reference sequence). The CDR3 is CASSLNRQGKNTGELFF. CDR3 nucleotides: TGTGCCAGCAGCTTAAACCGCCAGGGGAAGAACACCGGGGAGCTGTTTTTT.

J is TRBJ1-4 and V is TRBV28, with TRBD1 as a possible D gene (6 bases). Germline V gives CDR1 MDHEN, CDR2 SYDVKM. Trimming removed 3 bases from V and 5 bases from J, with 13 bases in between. The length of the CDR3 is 15 residues. CDR3 nucleotide sequence: TGTGCCAGCAGTTTCCCAGGGGAAAAAAATGAAAAACTGTTTTTT. This encodes CASSFPGEKNEKLFF. Based on the CDR3 plus reference TRBV28 and TRBJ1-4, the full variable domain is DVKVTQSSRYLVKRTGEKVFLECVQDMDHENMFWYRQDPGLGLRLIYFSYDVKMKEKGDIPEGYSVSREKKERFSLILESASTNQTSMYLCASSFPGEKNEKLFFGSGTQLSVL.

V gene TRBV30 combines with J gene TRBJ2-7; 10 bases fit TRBD1. This CDR3 region has 14 residues. Germline assignment: CDR1 GTSNPN and CDR2 SVGIG (reference sequence). With 3 bases clipped from V and 0 bases from J, the junction kept 2 bases outside the gene matches. CDR3 coding DNA: TGTGCCTGGAGGGGACAGGGGATCTCCTACGAGCAGTACTTC. Translating it yields CAWRGQGISYEQYF. The variable domain in full, with the rest retrieved from reference TRBV30 and TRBJ2-7, is SQTIHQWPATLVQPVGSPLSLECTVEGTSNPNLYWYRQAAGRGLQLLFYSVGIGQISSEVPQNLSASRPQDRQFILSSKKLLLSDSGFYLCAWRGQGISYEQYFGPGTRLTVT.

V usage is TRBV27 and J usage is TRBJ2-6; TRBD2 aligns across 11 bases. V was clipped by 2 bases and J by 0 bases; unmatched bases: 3. The CDR3 is 18 residues long. The germline V gene has CDR1 MNHEY and CDR2 SMNVEV (reference sequence). CDR3 residues: CASSLVAGGFSGANVLTF. The CDR3 DNA reads as TGTGCCAGCAGTTTAGTAGCGGGAGGGTTCTCTGGGGCCAACGTCCTGACTTTC.

The chain has TRBV30 and TRBJ2-1; TRBD2 aligns across 7 bases. The germline V gene has CDR1 GTSNPN and CDR2 SVGIG (reference sequence). There are 14 residues in the CDR3. Germline trimming cut 0 bases from V and 4 bases from J; bases unmatched to any gene: 3. The CDR3 DNA sequence: TGTGCCTGGAGTGTACTAGCGCCATACAATGAGCAGTTCTTC. The encoded protein is CAWSVLAPYNEQFF.

The rearrangement joins TRBV7-3 to TRBJ2-1; 13 positions agree with TRBD2. V gave up 5 bases and J gave up 8 bases; unmatched junction bases: 6. CDR1 is SGHTA, CDR2 FQGTGA, per germline. The CDR3 has 15 amino acids. CDR3 in amino acids: CASSTSGRAGDEQFF. The CDR3 nucleotides are TGTGCCAGCAGCACTAGCGGGAGGGCCGGCGATGAGCAGTTCTTC.

The rearrangement joins TRBV28 to TRBJ2-7, with a tentative D call TRBD2 (5 bases). V shed 4 bases and J shed 3 bases, with 13 bases lying between them. The CDR3 extends over 14 amino acids. CDR1 is MDHEN, CDR2 SYDVKM, per germline. The CDR3: CASSSPGRGYEQYF. CDR3 in DNA: TGTGCCAGCAGTTCTCCGGGCCGGGGCTACGAGCAGTACTTC.

The rearrangement uses TRBV4-1 and TRBJ1-2; D is unclear. The germline gives CDR1 MGHRA, CDR2 YSYEKL. CDR3 length: 17 residues. The germline V and J ends were trimmed by 4 bases and 0 bases, with 18 bases remaining between them. CDR3 sequence reads: CASSLGREATANYGYTF. In nucleotides, the CDR3 is TGCGCCAGCAGCCTGGGGAGGGAGGCTACAGCTAACTATGGCTACACCTTC.

The CDR3 DNA is TGTGCCAGCAGCCTGAGGAGGAGCAATGAGCAGTTCTTC. Amino acid sequence: CASSLRRSNEQFF. The gene calls are TRBV7-9 and TRBJ2-1, with D perhaps matching TRBD2 (5 bases). The ends were cut back, 5 bases at V and 6 bases at J, with 11 bases in the middle. This CDR3 is 13 amino acids long. Germline V gene sequence: CDR1 SEHNR, CDR2 FQNEAQ (reference sequence).